The clone carrying this T cell receptor beta chain was picked up a small number of times. Isolated PBMCs totaled at least 6 million in each sample. Per the germline V gene, CDR1 is MNHEY and CDR2 is SMNVEV (reference sequence). Trimming took off 9 bases at V and 4 bases at J, with 10 bases between the two ends. This CDR3 spans 13 amino acids. Combining a sample-barcoded 5' primer with a J-beta primer mix, a second PCR ran for roughly 6 to 11 cycles. TCRdb called the 5' RACE reads again in MiXCR, with one record for every CDR3 protein. The sample consists of fewer than 900,000 distinct CDR3 sequences, around 36% of them appearing once. This sample was included in a study of blood T cells in healthy people across ages.

This receptor was taken from a man between 18 and 35 years old in good health. The sequencing sample was made of blood. The chain employs TRBV27 and TRBJ2-6; tentatively, D is TRBD2 (6 bases). The CDR3, as DNA: TGTGCCAGTGCGGGGCTAGGGGCCAACGTCCTGACTTTC. It encodes CASAGLGANVLTF.